This T cell receptor (beta chain) was sequenced in a study of OX40 agonist ivuxolimab in advanced cancers. Study background: It was ivuxolimab, an agonistic anti-OX40 (CD134) antibody, that patients were treated with.

V lost 3 bases to trimming and J lost 0 bases, with 6 bases between them. The germline V gene encodes CDR1 SEHNR and CDR2 FQNEAQ (reference sequence). The CDR3 has 15 amino acids. Assay: immunoSEQ multiplex PCR; the TCRdb copy retains only in-frame clones and omits some. The sample contains about 120,000 clones, over 75% of which appear only once. This sequence joins TRBV7-9 and TRBJ2-6; the D call may be TRBD1 or TRBD2 (5 bases each). The source material was CD4+ or CD8+ T cells sorted from blood, sampled in a trial of the OX40 agonist ivuxolimab. The sequence was collected from an adult with an advanced solid tumor such as melanoma, head and neck, liver or kidney cancer. The CDR3 DNA follows: TGTGCCAGCAGCTTTGGGGGCTCTGGGGCCAACGTCCTGACTTTC. Amino acids: CASSFGGSGANVLTF.